These T cell receptor beta chains were read from a single sample in a study of cytomegalovirus exposure and HLA in healthy donors. Generated by immunoSEQ multiplex PCR, the TCRdb table keeps only in-frame clones and is missing some. The sample lists 100,000 to 150,000 clones; roughly nine tenths were seen once. Sequencing was carried out using PBMCs. Receptors were obtained from a man aged 25 to 40 in good health and CMV-seronegative. Each CDR3 is given without its conserved first and last residue. Each record gives: V gene, J gene, CDR3 protein.

>TRBV29-1|TRBJ1-1
SVQLTGGLNTEAF
>TRBV27|TRBJ2-1
ASRMGGIDEQF
>TRBV7-2|TRBJ2-5
ASSLQGGMETQY
>TRBV14|TRBJ1-1
ASSPIGQADAEAF
>TRBV9|TRBJ1-6
ASSVQGQGSPLH
>TRBV19|TRBJ1-5
ASSIEVSQPQH
>TRBV11-2|TRBJ1-1
ASSGHLNTEAF
>TRBV6-1|TRBJ2-3
ASSEKGAGTDTQY
>TRBV18|TRBJ2-7
ASSPRTGTSHEQY
>TRBV11-2|TRBJ2-5
ASSLEYRVGETQY
>TRBV11-1|TRBJ2-7
ASSFDRGGEQY
>TRBV27|TRBJ1-1
ASSFQVNTEAF
>TRBV29-1|TRBJ2-1
SVEEALWSEQF